The T cell receptor beta chain described here comes from a study of CD8 T cells in Susac syndrome. Random-hexamer reverse transcription was applied to roughly 0.5 to 1 ug RNA. Each CDR3 protein gets one entry after TCRdb re-called the immunoSEQ multiplex PCR reads with MiXCR. The sample contains roughly 150,000 distinct CDR3 sequences, 85% to 95% of which appear only once. Sequenced: CD8+ T cells from PBMCs. The clonotype was recovered from a human donor with multiple sclerosis.

The CDR3 DNA is TGCAGTGCCCTAAGTCGGGAGGCCCAAAGCTATGAGCAGTTCTTC. It specifies CSALSREAQSYEQFF. The chain joins TRBV20-1 to TRBJ2-1; 7 bases are shared with TRBD2. The CDR3 extends over 15 amino acids. The V gene end was trimmed by 6 bases and the J gene end by 8 bases; junction bases not matched to a gene: 16. Germline V gene lookup returns CDR1 DFQATT and CDR2 SNEGSKA (reference sequence).